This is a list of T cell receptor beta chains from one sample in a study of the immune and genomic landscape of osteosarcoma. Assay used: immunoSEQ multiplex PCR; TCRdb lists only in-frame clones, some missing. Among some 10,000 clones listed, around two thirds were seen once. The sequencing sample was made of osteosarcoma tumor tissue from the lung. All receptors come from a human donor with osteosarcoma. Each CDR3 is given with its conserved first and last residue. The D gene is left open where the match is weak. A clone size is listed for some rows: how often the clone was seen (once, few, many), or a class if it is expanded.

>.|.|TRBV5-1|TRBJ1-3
TGCGCCAGCAGGGCGGACGGCTCTGGAAACACCATATATTTT
CASRADGSGNTIYF
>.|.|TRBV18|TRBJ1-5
TGTGCCAGCTCACCTCCCAATCAGCCCCAGCATTTT
CASSPPNQPQHF
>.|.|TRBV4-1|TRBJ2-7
TGCGCCAGCAGCCAGCCGACCGGGGTTGGCGGGCTCCTGGGTTTC
CASSQPTGVGGLLGF
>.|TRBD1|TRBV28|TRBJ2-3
TGTGCCAGCAGTCCACCGACAGGGGGTCAGGCAGATACGCAGTATTTT
CASSPPTGGQADTQYF
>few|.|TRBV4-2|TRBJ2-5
TGTGCCAGCAGCCGAGAGACGTTTTTAGAGACCCAGTACTTC
CASSRETFLETQYF
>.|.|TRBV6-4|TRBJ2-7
TGTGCCAGCAGTGAGGAACTTAGTTCCTACGAGCAGTACTTC
CASSEELSSYEQYF
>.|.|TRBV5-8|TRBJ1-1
TGTGCCAGCAGCTTGGCATACCGGGACACTGAAGCTTTCTTT
CASSLAYRDTEAFF
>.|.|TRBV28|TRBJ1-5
TGTGCCAGCAGTTTTGAATTCTTGTCCCAGCATTTT
CASSFEFLSQHF
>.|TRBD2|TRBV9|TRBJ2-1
TGTGCCAGCAGCTCCAAGCTAGCGGGCCCAGCCACAAGGGTCTTC
CASSSKLAGPATRVF
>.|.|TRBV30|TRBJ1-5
TGTGCCTGGAGTTTAGGGCCCAGCAATCAGCCCCAGCATTTT
CAWSLGPSNQPQHF
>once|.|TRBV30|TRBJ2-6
TGTGCCTGGAGCACATTAGGTAGCTCTGGGGCCAACGTCCTGACTTTC
CAWSTLGSSGANVLTF
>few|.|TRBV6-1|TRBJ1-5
TGTGCCAGCAGTGGAGGACAGTATAGCAATCAGCCCCAGCATTTT
CASSGGQYSNQPQHF
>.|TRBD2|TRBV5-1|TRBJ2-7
TGCGCCAGCAGCAAGAGTGGGGACTACTACGAGCAGTACTTC
CASSKSGDYYEQYF
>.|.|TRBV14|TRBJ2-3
TGTGCCAGCAGCCAAGATCCGGGCCTCAGTAGGGATACGCAGTATTTT
CASSQDPGLSRDTQYF
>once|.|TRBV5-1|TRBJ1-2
TGCGCCAGCAGCTTGGATTTCTATGGCTACACCTTC
CASSLDFYGYTF
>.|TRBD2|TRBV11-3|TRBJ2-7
TGTGCCAGCAGCTTATACGATCTAGCGAGCGGGGGCGAGCAGTACTTC
CASSLYDLASGGEQYF
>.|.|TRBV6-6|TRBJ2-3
TGTGCCAGCAGCCGCCGCCGGGACACAGATACGCAGTATTTT
CASSRRRDTDTQYF
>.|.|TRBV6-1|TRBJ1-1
TGTGCCAGCAGTTTTGACCGGGAAGCTTTCTTT
CASSFDREAFF
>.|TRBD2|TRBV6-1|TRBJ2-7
TGTGCCAGCAGTGTGGGAGGGAAGATACACGAGCAGTACTTC
CASSVGGKIHEQYF
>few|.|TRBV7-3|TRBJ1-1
TGTGCCAGCAGCTTAACCGGCGGGGAAGGGGAAGCTTTCTTT
CASSLTGGEGEAFF
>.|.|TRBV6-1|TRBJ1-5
TGTGCCAGCAGTGAAGAAAGGGCAGATAGCAATCAGCCCCAGCATTTT
CASSEERADSNQPQHF
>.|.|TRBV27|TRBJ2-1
TGTGCCAGCAGCGCAACGAGCTCCTACAATGAGCAGTTCTTC
CASSATSSYNEQFF
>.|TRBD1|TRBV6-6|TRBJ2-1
TGTGCCAGCAGCAGGGACAGATACAATGAGCAGTTCTTC
CASSRDRYNEQFF
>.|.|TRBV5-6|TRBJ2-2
TGTGCCAGCAGCTTTTTTGGGGGGACGTTGAGGGAGCTGTTTTTT
CASSFFGGTLRELFF
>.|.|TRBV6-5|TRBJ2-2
TGTGCCAGCAGTTACCGCCCGTCACGTAACACCGGGGAGCTGTTTTTT
CASSYRPSRNTGELFF
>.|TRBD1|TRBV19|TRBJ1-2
TGTGCCAGTAGGCCCGAAAGACAGGGGCTTAACTATGGCTACACCTTC
CASRPERQGLNYGYTF
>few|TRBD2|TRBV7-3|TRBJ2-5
TGTGCCAGCAGCACTATAGCGGGAGGGCCAGAGACCCAGTACTTC
CASSTIAGGPETQYF